The rows below give T cell receptor beta chains drawn from one sample of a study of blood T cell repertoires in COVID-19. Some clones are missing from TCRdb's copy, which holds only in-frame ones; the method was immunoSEQ multiplex PCR. The table lists around 99,000 clones, approximately 90% of them singletons. What was sequenced was peripheral blood. All receptors come from a man over 45 with acute or convalescent COVID-19. Each CDR3 is given with its conserved first and last residue. Each record gives: V gene, J gene, CDR3 length, clone size, D gene, CDR3 protein, CDR3 DNA. A D gene is named only where the DNA matches it firmly. Expanded clones are given a class, and other clones once, few, many or no size at all.

TRBV6-5	TRBJ1-1	12	-	TRBD1	CASWDRLTEAFF	TGTGCCAGCTGGGACAGATTAACTGAAGCTTTCTTT
TRBV7-2	TRBJ2-1	16	-	-	CASSTQGGSSYNEQFF	TGTGCCAGCAGCACCCAGGGGGGTAGCTCCTACAATGAGCAGTTCTTC
TRBV3-1/TRBV3-2	TRBJ2-2	13	-	-	CASSQTRYGELFF	TGTGCCAGCAGCCAGACACGATACGGGGAGCTGTTTTTT
TRBV5-4	TRBJ1-1	15	-	-	CASSPKGRGLTEAFF	TGTGCCAGCAGCCCAAAGGGGCGGGGCCTCACTGAAGCTTTCTTT
TRBV6-2/TRBV6-3	TRBJ2-1	15	-	TRBD2	CASSYAGGSYNEQFF	TGTGCCAGCAGTTACGCGGGAGGATCCTACAATGAGCAGTTCTTC
TRBV27	TRBJ1-2	17	-	-	CATYSSRDNILNYGYTF	TGTGCCACCTATTCTTCCCGGGACAACATCCTGAACTATGGCTACACCTTC
TRBV5-1	TRBJ2-5	16	-	TRBD2	CASSLDVAGKQETQYF	TGCGCCAGCAGCTTGGACGTAGCGGGGAAACAAGAGACCCAGTACTTC
TRBV18	TRBJ1-1	15	once	TRBD1	CASSSGRDSGSEAFF	TGTGCCAGCTCATCGGGTCGGGACAGCGGTTCTGAAGCTTTCTTT
TRBV5-1	TRBJ1-1	15	once	TRBD1	CASSLQGQGNTEAFF	TGCGCCAGCAGCTTACAGGGACAGGGGAACACTGAAGCTTTCTTT
TRBV28	TRBJ1-2	14	-	-	CASSSGGARYGYTF	TGTGCCAGCAGTTCCGGGGGGGCCAGGTATGGCTACACCTTC
TRBV6-2/TRBV6-3	TRBJ2-5	15	-	TRBD2	CASSYPLAGEETQYF	TGTGCCAGCAGTTACCCTTTAGCGGGAGAGGAGACCCAGTACTTC
TRBV19	TRBJ2-5	13	-	TRBD2	CASSTSGAWVQYF	TGTGCCAGTAGCACTAGCGGGGCCTGGGTCCAGTACTTC